The rows below give T cell receptor beta chains drawn from one sample of a study of blood T cells in healthy people across ages. TCRdb fed the 5' RACE reads into MiXCR, producing one record per CDR3 protein. The sample lists around 1,800,000 distinct CDR3 sequences, about 39% occurring once. Sequencing was done on a sample of blood. Receptor source: a human donor in good health. Each CDR3 is given with its conserved first and last residue.

CDR3: CSAREQPHQPQHF; V: TRBV20-1; J: TRBJ1-5
CDR3: CASSLSGTGLETQYF; V: TRBV7-3; J: TRBJ2-5
CDR3: CASMAGTGTKLFF; V: TRBV18; J: TRBJ1-4
CDR3: CASSFGVQRGIYEQFF; V: TRBV5-5; J: TRBJ2-1
CDR3: CASSLPGGDRGYTF; V: TRBV4-3; J: TRBJ1-2
CDR3: CASSPEGDNYGYTF; V: TRBV7-3; J: TRBJ1-2
CDR3: CSATHWANTGELFF; V: TRBV20-1; J: TRBJ2-2
CDR3: CASSQGLAGVYEQFF; V: TRBV4-2; J: TRBJ2-1
CDR3: CASSSDRRDEQFF; V: TRBV28; J: TRBJ2-1
CDR3: CASNRNTEAFF; V: TRBV6-5; J: TRBJ1-1
CDR3: CAISGQGISYKQYF; V: TRBV10-3; J: TRBJ2-7
CDR3: CATRWSTSWETQYF; V: TRBV2; J: TRBJ2-5
CDR3: CASSFDRRLGYTF; V: TRBV7-6; J: TRBJ1-2
CDR3: CASSPGGQGAYGYTF; V: TRBV12-3/TRBV12-4; J: TRBJ1-2
CDR3: CASSYFGLAAGSYEQYF; V: TRBV6-6; J: TRBJ2-7
CDR3: CASSPLAGEGKTQYF; V: TRBV4-2; J: TRBJ2-5
CDR3: CASSENPNTEAFF; V: TRBV2; J: TRBJ1-1
CDR3: CASSNGANTGELFF; V: TRBV19; J: TRBJ2-2
CDR3: CSARAREDSPLHF; V: TRBV20-1; J: TRBJ1-6
CDR3: CASSSRTHSTDTQYF; V: TRBV11-2; J: TRBJ2-3
CDR3: CATSRVGGQPQHF; V: TRBV15; J: TRBJ1-5
CDR3: CASSQGPLEETQYF; V: TRBV4-2; J: .
CDR3: CASSSRGGFYNEQFF; V: TRBV7-9; J: TRBJ2-1
CDR3: CASSHRAGGSTDTQYF; V: TRBV4-2; J: TRBJ2-3
CDR3: CATSRDGAPNTEAFF; V: TRBV15; J: TRBJ1-1
CDR3: CSAQVSGNYNEQFF; V: TRBV20-1; J: TRBJ2-1
CDR3: CASSLEPGLAGETQYF; V: TRBV11-2; J: TRBJ2-5
CDR3: CASSLSPGTNTEAFF; V: TRBV4-3; J: TRBJ1-1
CDR3: CSARVLAGELETQYF; V: TRBV20-1; J: TRBJ2-5
CDR3: CASSERAGIETQYF; V: TRBV2; J: TRBJ2-5
CDR3: CSRQSYGYTF; V: TRBV29-1; J: TRBJ1-2
CDR3: CASSSWTSVGTDAQYF; V: TRBV5-1; J: TRBJ2-3
CDR3: CASSLTGLTGLDEQYF; V: TRBV5-1; J: .
CDR3: CASSLLTGDTDTQYF; V: TRBV28; J: TRBJ2-3
CDR3: CSARPGQAWGYTF; V: TRBV20-1; J: TRBJ1-2
CDR3: CASSLSGIENYGYTF; V: TRBV12-3/TRBV12-4; J: TRBJ1-2
CDR3: CASSQYKASGGHNEQFF; V: TRBV4-2; J: TRBJ2-1
CDR3: CATSDFSGGGVGEQFF; V: TRBV24-1; J: TRBJ2-1
CDR3: CATSASRDEQYF; V: TRBV24-1; J: TRBJ2-7
CDR3: CASSLVDRYEQYF; V: TRBV7-2; J: TRBJ2-7
CDR3: CASSLGTDTYEQYF; V: TRBV6-5; J: TRBJ2-7
CDR3: CASTKGGTGTGGYEQYF; V: TRBV10-3; J: .
CDR3: CASSQHHGQGRRGYTF; V: TRBV4-3; J: TRBJ1-2
CDR3: CASMGREEDTQYF; V: TRBV2; J: TRBJ2-3
CDR3: CAWSVLRTGDGYTF; V: TRBV30; J: TRBJ1-2
CDR3: CASSDEHTGELFF; V: TRBV6-4; J: TRBJ2-2
CDR3: CASSTIPAGPNTEAFF; V: TRBV6-6; J: TRBJ1-1
CDR3: CANSSTSGGAGSEQFF; V: TRBV7-8; J: TRBJ2-1
CDR3: CASSRFRVSYEQYF; V: TRBV28; J: TRBJ2-7
CDR3: CASSLGQGLAGEQFF; V: TRBV5-1; J: TRBJ2-1
CDR3: CSVESGFNTETFF; V: TRBV29-1; J: TRBJ1-1
CDR3: CASSPGGDLNTEAFF; V: TRBV9; J: TRBJ1-1
CDR3: CASSTGTRGNSPLHF; V: TRBV5-1; J: TRBJ1-6
CDR3: CASSHASDYEQYF; V: TRBV14; J: TRBJ2-7
CDR3: CASSPGGRNSGYTF; V: TRBV9; J: TRBJ1-2
CDR3: CASAGGLQRNTEAFF; V: TRBV11-1; J: TRBJ1-1
CDR3: CASSLRTGNTEAFF; V: TRBV7-2; J: TRBJ1-1
CDR3: CASSQQSRGGEDIQYF; V: TRBV4-1; J: TRBJ2-4
CDR3: CASRTGTGSEAFF; V: TRBV7-9; J: TRBJ1-1